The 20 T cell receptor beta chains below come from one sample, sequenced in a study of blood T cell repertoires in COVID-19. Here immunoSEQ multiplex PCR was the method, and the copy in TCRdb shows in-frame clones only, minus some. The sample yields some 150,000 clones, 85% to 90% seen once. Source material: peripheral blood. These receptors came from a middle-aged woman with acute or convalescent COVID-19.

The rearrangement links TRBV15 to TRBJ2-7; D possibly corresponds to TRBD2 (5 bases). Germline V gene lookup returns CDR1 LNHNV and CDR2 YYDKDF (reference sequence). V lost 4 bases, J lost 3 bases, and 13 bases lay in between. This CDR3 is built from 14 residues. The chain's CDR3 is CATSTSEGRYEQYF. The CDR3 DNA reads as TGTGCCACCAGCACTTCAGAGGGCCGCTACGAGCAGTACTTC. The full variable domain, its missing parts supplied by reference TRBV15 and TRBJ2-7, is DAMVIQNPRYQVTQFGKPVTLSCSQTLNHNVMYWYQQKSSQAPKLLFHYYDKDFNNEADTPDNFQSRRPNTSFCFLDIRSPGLGDTAMYLCATSTSEGRYEQYFGPGTRLTVT.

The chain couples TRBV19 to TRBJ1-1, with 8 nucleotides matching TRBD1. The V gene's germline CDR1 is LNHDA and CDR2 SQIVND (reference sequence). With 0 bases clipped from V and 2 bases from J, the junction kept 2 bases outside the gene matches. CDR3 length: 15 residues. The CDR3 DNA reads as TGTGCCAGTAGTATAGATGGGACAGGAAACACTGAAGCTTTCTTT. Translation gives CASSIDGTGNTEAFF.

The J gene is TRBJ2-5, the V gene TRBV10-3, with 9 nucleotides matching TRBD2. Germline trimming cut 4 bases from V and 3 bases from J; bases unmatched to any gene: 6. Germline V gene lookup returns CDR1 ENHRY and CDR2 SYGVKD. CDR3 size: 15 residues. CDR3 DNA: TGTGCCATCAGTGTGACAGCGGGAGGAGAAGAGACCCAGTACTTC. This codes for CAISVTAGGEETQYF.

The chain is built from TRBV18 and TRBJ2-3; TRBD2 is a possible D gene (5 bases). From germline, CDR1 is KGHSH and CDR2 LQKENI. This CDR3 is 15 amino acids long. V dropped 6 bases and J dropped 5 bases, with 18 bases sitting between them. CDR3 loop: CASSRVGSRIDTQYF. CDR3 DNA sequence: TGTGCCAGCTCGCGCGTTGGGAGTCGTATAGATACGCAGTATTTT.

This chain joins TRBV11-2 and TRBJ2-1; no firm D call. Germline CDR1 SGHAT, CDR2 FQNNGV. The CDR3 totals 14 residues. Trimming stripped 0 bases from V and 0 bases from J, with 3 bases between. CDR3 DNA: TGTGCCAGCAGCTTAGAGCGCTCCTACAATGAGCAGTTCTTC. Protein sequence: CASSLERSYNEQFF.

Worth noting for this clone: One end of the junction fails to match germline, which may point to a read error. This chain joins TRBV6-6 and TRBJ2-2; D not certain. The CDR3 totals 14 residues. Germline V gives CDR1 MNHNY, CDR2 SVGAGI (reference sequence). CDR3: CASCYNSNTGELFF. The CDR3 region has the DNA TGTGCCAGCTGTTATAATAGTAACACCGGGGAGCTGTTTTTT.

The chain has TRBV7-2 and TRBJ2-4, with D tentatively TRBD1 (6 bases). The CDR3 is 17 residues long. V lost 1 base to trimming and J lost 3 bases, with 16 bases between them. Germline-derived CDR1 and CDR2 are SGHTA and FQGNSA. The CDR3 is CASSLVFGTRDKNIQYF. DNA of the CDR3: TGTGCCAGCAGCTTAGTCTTCGGGACACGGGACAAAAACATTCAGTACTTC.

The CDR3 bases are TGTGCCAGCAGCCGGGGTCGACTAGCGGGGGGGATCAATGAGCAGTTCTTC. It is translated as CASSRGRLAGGINEQFF. The gene calls are TRBV4-2 and TRBJ2-1; 14 nucleotides agree with TRBD2. V lost 4 bases and J lost 6; bases outside the gene matches: 8. Germline CDR1 and CDR2: LGHNA and YNFKEQ. The CDR3 length is 17 residues.

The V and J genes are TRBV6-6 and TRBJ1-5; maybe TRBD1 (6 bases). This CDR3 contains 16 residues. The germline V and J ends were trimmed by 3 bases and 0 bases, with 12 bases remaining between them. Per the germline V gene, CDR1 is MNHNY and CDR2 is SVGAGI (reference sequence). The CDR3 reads CASSYYGQYSNQPQHF. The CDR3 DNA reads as TGTGCCAGCAGTTATTACGGACAGTATAGCAATCAGCCCCAGCATTTT.

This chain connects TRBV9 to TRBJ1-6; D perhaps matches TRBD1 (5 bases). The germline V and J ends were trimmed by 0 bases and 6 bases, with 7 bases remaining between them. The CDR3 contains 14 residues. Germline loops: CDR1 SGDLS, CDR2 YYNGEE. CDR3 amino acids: CASSVGGANSPLHF. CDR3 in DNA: TGTGCCAGCAGCGTAGGGGGCGCTAATTCACCCCTCCACTTT.

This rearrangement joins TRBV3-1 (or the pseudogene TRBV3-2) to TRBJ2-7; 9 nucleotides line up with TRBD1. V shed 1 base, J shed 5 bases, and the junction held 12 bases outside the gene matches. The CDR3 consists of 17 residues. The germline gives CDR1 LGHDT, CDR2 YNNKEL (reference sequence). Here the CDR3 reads CASSQGSLRDRADEQYF. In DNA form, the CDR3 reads TGTGCCAGCAGCCAAGGGTCCCTCAGGGACAGGGCGGACGAGCAGTACTTC.

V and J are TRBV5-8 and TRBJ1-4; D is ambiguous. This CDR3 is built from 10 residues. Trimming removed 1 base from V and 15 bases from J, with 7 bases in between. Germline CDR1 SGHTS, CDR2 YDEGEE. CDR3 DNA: TGTGCCAGCAGCTTGTCGGGAGTGTTTTTT. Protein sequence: CASSLSGVFF.

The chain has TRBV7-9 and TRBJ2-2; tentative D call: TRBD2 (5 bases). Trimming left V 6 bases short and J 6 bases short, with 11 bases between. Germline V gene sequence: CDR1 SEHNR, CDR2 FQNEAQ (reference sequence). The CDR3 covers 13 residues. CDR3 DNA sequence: TGTGCCAGCAGAGTCACGGAGGCCGGGGAGCTGTTTTTT. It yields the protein CASRVTEAGELFF.

Here the CDR3 reads CASSWDRGSEQYF. CDR3 DNA sequence: TGTGCCAGCAGCTGGGACAGGGGATCCGAGCAGTACTTC. This sequence joins TRBV7-3 and TRBJ2-7; 10 positions match TRBD1. This CDR3 region has 13 residues. Germline-derived CDR1 and CDR2 are SGHTA and FQGTGA. V lost 4 bases, J lost 6 bases, and 3 bases stayed unmatched.

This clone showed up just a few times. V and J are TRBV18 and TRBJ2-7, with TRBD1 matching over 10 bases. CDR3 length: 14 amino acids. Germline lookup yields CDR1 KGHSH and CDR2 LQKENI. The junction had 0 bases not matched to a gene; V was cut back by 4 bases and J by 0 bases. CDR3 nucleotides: TGTGCCAGCTCACGGGACAGGGGCTCCTACGAGCAGTACTTC. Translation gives CASSRDRGSYEQYF.

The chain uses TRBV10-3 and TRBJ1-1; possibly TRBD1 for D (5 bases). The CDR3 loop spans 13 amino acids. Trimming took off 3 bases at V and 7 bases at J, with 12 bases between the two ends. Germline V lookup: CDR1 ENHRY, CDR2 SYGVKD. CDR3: CAISDPDSHEAFF. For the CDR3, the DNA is TGTGCCATCAGTGACCCCGACAGCCATGAAGCTTTCTTT.

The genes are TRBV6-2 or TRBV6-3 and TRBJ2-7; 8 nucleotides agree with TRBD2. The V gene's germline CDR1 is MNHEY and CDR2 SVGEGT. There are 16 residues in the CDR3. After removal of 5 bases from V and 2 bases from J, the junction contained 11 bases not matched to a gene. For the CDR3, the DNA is TGTGCCAGCAGTCAAACCGGACTAGCCGCCGCCTACGAGCAGTACTTC. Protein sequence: CASSQTGLAAAYEQYF.

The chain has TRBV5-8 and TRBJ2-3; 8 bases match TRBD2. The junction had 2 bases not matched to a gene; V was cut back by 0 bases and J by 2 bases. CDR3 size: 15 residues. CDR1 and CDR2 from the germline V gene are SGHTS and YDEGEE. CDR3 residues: CASSLVAGLTDTQYF. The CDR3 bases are TGTGCCAGCAGCTTGGTAGCGGGGCTCACAGATACGCAGTATTTT.

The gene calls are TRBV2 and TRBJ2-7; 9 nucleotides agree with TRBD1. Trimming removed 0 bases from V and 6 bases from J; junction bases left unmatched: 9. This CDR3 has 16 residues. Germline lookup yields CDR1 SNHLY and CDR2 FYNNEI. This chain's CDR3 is CASSEAVRDRVAEQYF. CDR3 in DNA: TGTGCCAGCAGTGAAGCGGTCCGGGACAGGGTAGCCGAGCAGTACTTC. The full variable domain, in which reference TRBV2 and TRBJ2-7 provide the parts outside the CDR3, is EPEVTQTPSHQVTQMGQEVILRCVPISNHLYFYWYRQILGQKVEFLVSFYNNEISEKSEIFDDQFSVERPDGSNFTLKIRSTKLEDSAMYFCASSEAVRDRVAEQYFGPGTRLTVT.

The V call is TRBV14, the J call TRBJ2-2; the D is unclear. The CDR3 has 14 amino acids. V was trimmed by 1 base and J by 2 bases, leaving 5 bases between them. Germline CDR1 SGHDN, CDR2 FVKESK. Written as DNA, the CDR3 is TGTGCCAGCAGCCAAGTAATAAACACCGGGGAGCTGTTTTTT. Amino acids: CASSQVINTGELFF.